The T cell receptor beta chain under discussion was sequenced for a study of technical replicates of blood from a handful of donors. The protocol was immunoSEQ multiplex PCR, while the TCRdb copy is restricted to in-frame clones and leaves out a portion. The data show over 55,000 clones, approximately 96% seen once. This CDR3 contains 13 residues. V was trimmed by 3 bases and J by 3 bases, leaving 8 bases between them. The germline V gene encodes CDR1 SGHAT and CDR2 FQDESV (reference sequence). Material for sequencing was T cells isolated from PBMCs. The source of this sequence is a human donor in good health. V usage is TRBV11-1 and J usage is TRBJ1-1, with D unresolved. In DNA form, the CDR3 reads TGTGCCAGCAGCTTGCGGCGCTACACTGAAGCTTTCTTT. Its translation is CASSLRRYTEAFF. Looking up the rest from reference TRBV11-1 and TRBJ1-1 gives the full variable domain: EAEVAQSPRYKITEKSQAVAFWCDPISGHATLYWYRQILGQGPELLVQFQDESVVDDSQLPKDRFSAERLKGVDSTLKIQPAELGDSAMYLCASSLRRYTEAFFGQGTRLTVV.